This is a list of T cell receptor beta chains from one sample in a study of T cells after posttransplantation cyclophosphamide. Here immunoSEQ multiplex PCR was the method, and the copy in TCRdb shows in-frame clones only, minus some. The sample lists tens of thousands of clones; about nine tenths were seen once. The specimen sequenced was PBMCs. These receptors came from a man aged 50-60 years. Both conserved end residues are part of each CDR3. The D gene is left open where the match is weak. Rows give clone size only sometimes, using once, few, many, or a class for an expanded clone.

few | TRBD1 | TRBJ1-1 | TRBV10-3 | TGTGCCATCAGTGGTTTTGGGCCGGGGACAGGTGAAGCTTTCTTT | CAISGFGPGTGEAFF
- | TRBD1 | TRBJ1-2 | TRBV6-1 | TGTGCCAGCAGTGAAGCGTGGGGTCCTGGGACAGGGTATGGCTACACCTTC | CASSEAWGPGTGYGYTF
- | TRBD1 | TRBJ1-6 | TRBV2 | TGTGCCAGCAGCAGGGGGCAACCCCTCCACTTT | CASSRGQPLHF
- | - | TRBJ2-5 | TRBV7-3 | TGTGCCAGCAGCTTACGGGGGTTTGGGGAGACCCAGTACTTC | CASSLRGFGETQYF
few | TRBD2 | TRBJ2-1 | TRBV9 | TGTGCCAGCAGCGCCCGACTAGCGTCTGTTACTGAGCAGTTCTTC | CASSARLASVTEQFF
- | TRBD1 | TRBJ1-5 | TRBV10-3 | TGTGCCTCACAACAGGGGTTCAATCAGCCCCAGCATTTT | CASQQGFNQPQHF
- | - | TRBJ2-7 | TRBV6-5 | TGTGCCAGCAGTTACAGGTACATGGGGGCTTACGAGCAGTACTTC | CASSYRYMGAYEQYF
- | TRBD1 | TRBJ2-7 | TRBV6-1 | TGTGCCAGCAGAGGGACAGGGTACTACGAGCAGTACTTC | CASRGTGYYEQYF
- | - | TRBJ2-4 | TRBV11-2 | TGTGCCAGCAGCTTAGATCAGGGCCACATTCAGTACTTC | CASSLDQGHIQYF
- | TRBD1 | TRBJ2-7 | TRBV29-1 | TGCAGCGTTGACGACAGGGGGGGAGTCGAGCAGTACTTC | CSVDDRGGVEQYF
- | TRBD1 | TRBJ2-5 | TRBV5-1 | TGCGCCAGCAGCTTCCAGGGGGCGAGGGAGACCCAGTACTTC | CASSFQGARETQYF
- | - | TRBJ2-2 | TRBV11-3 | TGTGCCAGCAGCTTAGGGCCTTGGGACACAGCGAACACCGGGGAGCTGTTTTTT | CASSLGPWDTANTGELFF
- | - | TRBJ1-1 | TRBV28 | TGTGCCAGCGCTACTCAGCAGGTGGGCACTGAAGCTTTCTTT | CASATQQVGTEAFF
- | TRBD2 | TRBJ2-1 | TRBV19 | TGTGCCAGTGGGGTAACGGGAGGGCTTAATGAGCAGTTCTTC | CASGVTGGLNEQFF
- | - | TRBJ2-4 | TRBV4-2 | TGTGCCAGCAGCCAAGTTGACATAAACATTCAGTACTTC | CASSQVDINIQYF
- | TRBD2 | TRBJ2-1 | TRBV19 | TGTGCCAGTAGTATTGGGGACTATTACAATGAGCAGTTCTTC | CASSIGDYYNEQFF
- | - | TRBJ2-7 | TRBV29-1 | TGCAGCGGGGCAGATGCATACGAGCAGTACTTC | CSGADAYEQYF
- | - | TRBJ1-2 | TRBV19 | TGTGCCAGTAGTAAGATGGGACTCCGGGATCGGGGCTATGGCTACACCTTC | CASSKMGLRDRGYGYTF
- | - | TRBJ2-3 | TRBV19 | TGTGCCAGTTCCGGCAGGGCCGAGTCCGATACGCAGTATTTT | CASSGRAESDTQYF
- | - | TRBJ2-7 | TRBV7-9 | TGTGCCAGCAGGGAAGGGTACAGCGGGCGAAAATACGAGCAGTACTTC | CASREGYSGRKYEQYF
- | - | TRBJ2-1 | TRBV27 | TGTGCCAGCAGTTTATCAAGGGGGAGAGTTATCTACAATGAGCAGTTCTTC | CASSLSRGRVIYNEQFF
- | - | TRBJ1-2 | TRBV7-9 | TGTGCCAGCAGCTTGGACAGTGGCTATGGCTACACCTTC | CASSLDSGYGYTF
- | - | TRBJ1-6 | TRBV7-2 | TGTGCCAGCAGCTTAGCGAGGACAGAAGATAATTCACCCCTCCACTTT | CASSLARTEDNSPLHF
- | TRBD2 | TRBJ2-4 | TRBV2 | TGTGCCAGCAGTGAACCACTAGCGGGGAATGAAAACATTCAGTACTTC | CASSEPLAGNENIQYF
- | - | TRBJ2-7 | TRBV5-1 | TGCGCCAGCAGCCCCGGAGCCTCCTACGAGCAGTACTTC | CASSPGASYEQYF
- | TRBD1 | TRBJ2-2 | TRBV7-7 | TGTGCTAGCAGCTTGGGACCTAAGGGGGCAAGCACCGGGGAGCTGTTTTTT | CASSLGPKGASTGELFF
- | - | TRBJ1-5 | TRBV5-1 | TGCGCCAGCAGCCCGGACACCTTTGATCAGCCCCAGCATTTT | CASSPDTFDQPQHF
- | TRBD2 | TRBJ2-3 | TRBV27 | TGTGCCAGCAGTTTAAGGCTAGCGGGGTCCACAGATACGCAGTATTTT | CASSLRLAGSTDTQYF
few | - | TRBJ2-5 | TRBV5-4 | TGTGCCAGCAGCTTCTCGACAGATCAAGAGACCCAGTACTTC | CASSFSTDQETQYF
- | TRBD1 | TRBJ1-2 | TRBV18 | TGTGCCAGCTCACGGGACAGTCAAGCTAACTATGGCTACACCTTC | CASSRDSQANYGYTF
- | TRBD1 | TRBJ1-5 | TRBV6-4 | TGTGCCAGCGGACCAGGACAGGGAGGATTGTCCCAGCATTTT | CASGPGQGGLSQHF
- | - | TRBJ1-6 | TRBV14 | TGTGCCAGCAGCCGGGAATTCGGAGGTAGTTCACCCCTCCACTTT | CASSREFGGSSPLHF
few | TRBD1 | TRBJ1-6 | TRBV6-1 | TGTGCCAGCAGTGAAGTCGGGACAGGGAATTCACCCCTCCACTTT | CASSEVGTGNSPLHF
- | - | TRBJ2-5 | TRBV19 | TGTGCCAGTAGTATGGATTTTAAGGGGGAGACCCAGTACTTC | CASSMDFKGETQYF
once | - | TRBJ1-1 | TRBV7-2 | TGTGCCAGCAGCTCCAGACGAGGGAAGAACACTGAAGCTTTCTTT | CASSSRRGKNTEAFF
- | - | TRBJ1-2 | TRBV30 | TGTGCCTGGAGTGTCCCCAGGGGCTACACCTTC | CAWSVPRGYTF
- | TRBD1 | TRBJ1-3 | TRBV4-2 | TGTGCCAGCAGCCGACGGGGGACAGACTCTGGAAACACCATATATTTT | CASSRRGTDSGNTIYF
- | - | TRBJ1-1 | TRBV28 | TGTGCCAGCAGTATCTGGGGGGGGTTGAGCACTGAAGCTTTCTTT | CASSIWGGLSTEAFF
- | TRBD2 | TRBJ2-7 | TRBV6-5 | TGTGCCAGCAGCCGAGGGTTGCGGGGGACCTACGAGCAGTACTTC | CASSRGLRGTYEQYF
- | TRBD2 | TRBJ2-3 | TRBV11-2 | TGTGCCAGCAGCCTAAGCGGGAGTTCGCAGTATTTT | CASSLSGSSQYF
- | - | TRBJ2-1 | TRBV6-5 | TGTGCCAGCACCCAATGGCCTCCCACCGATGAGCAGTTCTTC | CASTQWPPTDEQFF
once | TRBD1 | TRBJ2-2 | TRBV5-1 | TGCGCCAGCAGCGACAGGGCCACCGGGGAGCTGTTTTTT | CASSDRATGELFF
once | TRBD1 | TRBJ1-2 | TRBV5-6 | TGTGCCAGCAGGATGACAGGGGGCCATGGCTACACCTTC | CASRMTGGHGYTF
- | - | TRBJ2-7 | TRBV6-5 | TGTGCCAGCAGTCTCGAACAGGGAAGGGACGAGCAGTACTTC | CASSLEQGRDEQYF
- | - | TRBJ2-7 | TRBV21-1 | TGTGCCAGCAGCGAAGAGCGGTCCTCCTACGAGCAGTACTTC | CASSEERSSYEQYF
- | - | TRBJ2-1 | TRBV6-5 | TGTGCCAGCAGTTACACCCTCCAGGGTTGGAATGAGCAGTTCTTC | CASSYTLQGWNEQFF
- | TRBD2 | TRBJ2-3 | TRBV9 | TGTGCCAGCAGCTCTACTAGCGGGAGCACAGATACGCAGTATTTT | CASSSTSGSTDTQYF
- | TRBD1 | TRBJ1-6 | TRBV13 | TGTGCCAGCAGCTTAGAGGGACAGTTTAATTCACCCCTCCACTTT | CASSLEGQFNSPLHF
- | - | TRBJ2-7 | TRBV7-2 | TGTGCCAGCAGCTTGGCAGGGGTCAACGCCGAGCAGTACTTC | CASSLAGVNAEQYF
- | TRBD1 | TRBJ1-5 | TRBV19 | TGTGCCAGTAGTACCCCCCTGGACAGGCCAGGCAATCAGCCCCAGCATTTT | CASSTPLDRPGNQPQHF
- | - | TRBJ2-5 | TRBV4-1 | TGCGCCAGCAGCCAAGATCAGGGTTCCCAGTACTTC | CASSQDQGSQYF
- | - | TRBJ2-5 | TRBV27 | TGTGCCAGCAAAACTAGCACAGAGACCCAGTACTTC | CASKTSTETQYF
once | TRBD1 | TRBJ1-1 | TRBV27 | TGTGCCAGCAGTTTATCCAGGGGGCAAGCAGCTTTCTTT | CASSLSRGQAAFF
- | - | TRBJ1-4 | TRBV11-2 | TGTGCCAGCAGCCCCCATGAGTCATATAAAAAACTGTTTTTT | CASSPHESYKKLFF
- | TRBD1 | TRBJ2-2 | TRBV5-1 | TGCGCCAGCAGCTTGGCCGGGACAGGGAGCGGGGAGCTGTTTTTT | CASSLAGTGSGELFF
- | TRBD2 | TRBJ2-3 | TRBV10-3 | TGTGCCATCAGAGGGACTAGCACGCAGTATTTT | CAIRGTSTQYF
- | TRBD1 | TRBJ1-2 | TRBV4-3 | TGCGCCAGCAGCCAAAGCCAGGGGGCTTACTATGGCTACACCTTC | CASSQSQGAYYGYTF
once | TRBD2 | TRBJ2-1 | TRBV7-9 | TGTGCCAGCAGCCAGACTAGCGGAGCCTACAATGAGCAGTTCTTC | CASSQTSGAYNEQFF